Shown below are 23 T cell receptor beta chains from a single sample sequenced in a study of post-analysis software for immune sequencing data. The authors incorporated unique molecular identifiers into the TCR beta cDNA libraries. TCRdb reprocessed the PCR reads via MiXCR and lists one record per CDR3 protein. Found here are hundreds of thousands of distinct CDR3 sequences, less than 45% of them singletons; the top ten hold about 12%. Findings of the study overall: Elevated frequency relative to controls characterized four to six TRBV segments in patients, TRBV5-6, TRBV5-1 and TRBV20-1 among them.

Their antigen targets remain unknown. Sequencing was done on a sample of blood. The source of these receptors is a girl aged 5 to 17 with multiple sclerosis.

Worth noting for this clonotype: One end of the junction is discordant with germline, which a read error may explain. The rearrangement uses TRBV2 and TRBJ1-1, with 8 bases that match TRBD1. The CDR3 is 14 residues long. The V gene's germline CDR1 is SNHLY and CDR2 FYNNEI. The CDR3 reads CASTEQGGYTEAFF. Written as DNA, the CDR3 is TGTGCCAGCACTGAACAGGGGGGATACACTGAAGCTTTCTTT.

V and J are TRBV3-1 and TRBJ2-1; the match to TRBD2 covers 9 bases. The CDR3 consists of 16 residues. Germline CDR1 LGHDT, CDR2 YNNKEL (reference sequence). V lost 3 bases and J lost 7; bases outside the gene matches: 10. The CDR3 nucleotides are TGTGCCAGCAGCCAGTTCATGGCTAGCGGGATTAATGAGCAGTTCTTC. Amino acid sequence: CASSQFMASGINEQFF.

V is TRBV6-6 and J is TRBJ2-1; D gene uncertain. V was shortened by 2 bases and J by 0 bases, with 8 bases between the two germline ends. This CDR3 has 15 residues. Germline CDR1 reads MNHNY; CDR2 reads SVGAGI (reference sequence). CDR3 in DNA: TGTGCCAGCAGTTACGAGGAGAGCTCCTACAATGAGCAGTTCTTC. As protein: CASSYEESSYNEQFF.

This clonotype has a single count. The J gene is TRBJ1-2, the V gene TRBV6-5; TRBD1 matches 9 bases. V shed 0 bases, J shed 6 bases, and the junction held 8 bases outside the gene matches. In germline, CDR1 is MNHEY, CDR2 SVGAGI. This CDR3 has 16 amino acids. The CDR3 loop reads CASSYSLTGGEDGYTF. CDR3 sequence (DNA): TGTGCCAGCAGTTACTCACTTACAGGGGGCGAAGATGGCTACACCTTC.

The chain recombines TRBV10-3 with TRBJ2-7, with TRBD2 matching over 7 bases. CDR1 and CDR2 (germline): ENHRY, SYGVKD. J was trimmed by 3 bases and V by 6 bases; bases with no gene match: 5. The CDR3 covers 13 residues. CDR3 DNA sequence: TGTGCCATCAGCTACGGGGAGGGCTACGAGCAGTACTTC. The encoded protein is CAISYGEGYEQYF.

CDR3 nucleotides: TGCGCCAGCAGCTGGAACACAGGGCTTGGTTACGAGCAGTACTTC. It codes for CASSWNTGLGYEQYF. The chain combines TRBV5-1 with TRBJ2-7, with D perhaps matching TRBD1 (6 bases). There are 15 residues in the CDR3. V was pared by 3 bases and J by 4 bases, with 17 bases between. Germline V gene sequence: CDR1 SGHRS, CDR2 YFSETQ.

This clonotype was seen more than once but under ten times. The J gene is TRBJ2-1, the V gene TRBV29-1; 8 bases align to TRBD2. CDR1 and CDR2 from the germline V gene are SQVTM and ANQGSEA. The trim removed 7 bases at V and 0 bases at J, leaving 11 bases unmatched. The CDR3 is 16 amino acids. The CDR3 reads CSAPGRGVISYNEQFF. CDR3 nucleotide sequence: TGCAGCGCCCCTGGGCGGGGGGTCATCTCCTACAATGAGCAGTTCTTC.

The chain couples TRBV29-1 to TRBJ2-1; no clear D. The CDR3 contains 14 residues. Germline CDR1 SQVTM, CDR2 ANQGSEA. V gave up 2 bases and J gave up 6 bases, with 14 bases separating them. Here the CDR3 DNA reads TGCAGCGTTGAAAATCACTTAGTCGGCAATGAGCAGTTCTTC. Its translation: CSVENHLVGNEQFF.

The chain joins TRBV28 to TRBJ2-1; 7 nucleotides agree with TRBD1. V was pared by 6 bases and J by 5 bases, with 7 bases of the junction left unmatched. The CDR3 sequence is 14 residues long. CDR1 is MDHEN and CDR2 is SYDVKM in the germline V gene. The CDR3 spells CASRIRGRDNEQFF. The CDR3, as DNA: TGTGCCAGCAGGATTAGGGGGCGCGACAATGAGCAGTTCTTC.

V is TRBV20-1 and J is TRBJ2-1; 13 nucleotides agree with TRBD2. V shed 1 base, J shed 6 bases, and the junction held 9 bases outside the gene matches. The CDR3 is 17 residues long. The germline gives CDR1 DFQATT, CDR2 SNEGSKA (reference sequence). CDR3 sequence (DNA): TGCAGTGCTAGAGGTGCAGTAGGACTAGCGGGAGTCAATGAGCAGTTCTTC. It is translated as CSARGAVGLAGVNEQFF.

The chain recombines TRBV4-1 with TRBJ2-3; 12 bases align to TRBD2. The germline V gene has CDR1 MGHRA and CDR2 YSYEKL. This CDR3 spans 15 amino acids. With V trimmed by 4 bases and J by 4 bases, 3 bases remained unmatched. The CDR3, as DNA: TGCGCCAGCAGCCCGACTAGCGGGAGCGCAGATACGCAGTATTTT. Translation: CASSPTSGSADTQYF.

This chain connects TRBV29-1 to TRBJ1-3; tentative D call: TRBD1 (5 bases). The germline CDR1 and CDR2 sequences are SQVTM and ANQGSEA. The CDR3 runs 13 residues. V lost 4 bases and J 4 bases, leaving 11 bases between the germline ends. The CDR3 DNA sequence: TGCAGCGTTGTGGGGGGTTCAGGAAACACCATATATTTT. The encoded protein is CSVVGGSGNTIYF. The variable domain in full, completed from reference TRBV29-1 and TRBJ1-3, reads SAVISQKPSRDICQRGTSLTIQCQVDSQVTMMFWYRQQPGQSLTLIATANQGSEATYESGFVIDKFPISRPNLTFSTLTVSNMSPEDSSIYLCSVVGGSGNTIYFGEGSWLTVV.

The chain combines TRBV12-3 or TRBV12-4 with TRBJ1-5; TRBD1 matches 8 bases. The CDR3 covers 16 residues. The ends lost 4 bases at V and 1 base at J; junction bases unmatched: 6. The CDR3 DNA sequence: TGTGCCAGCAGTTCCTGGACAGGGAAAAGCAATCAGCCCCAGCATTTT. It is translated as CASSSWTGKSNQPQHF.

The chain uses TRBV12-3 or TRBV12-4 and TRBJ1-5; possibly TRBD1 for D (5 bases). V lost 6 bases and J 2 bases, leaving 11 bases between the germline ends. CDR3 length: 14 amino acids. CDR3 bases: TGTGCCAGCAGGTTGGACAAGGGCAATCAGCCCCAGCATTTT. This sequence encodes CASRLDKGNQPQHF.

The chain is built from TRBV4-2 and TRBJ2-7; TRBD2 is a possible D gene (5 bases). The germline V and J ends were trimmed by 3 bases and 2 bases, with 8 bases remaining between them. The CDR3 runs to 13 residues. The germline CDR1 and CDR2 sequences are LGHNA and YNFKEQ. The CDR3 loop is CASSQRAAYEQYF. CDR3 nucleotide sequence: TGTGCCAGCAGCCAGCGGGCGGCCTACGAGCAGTACTTC.

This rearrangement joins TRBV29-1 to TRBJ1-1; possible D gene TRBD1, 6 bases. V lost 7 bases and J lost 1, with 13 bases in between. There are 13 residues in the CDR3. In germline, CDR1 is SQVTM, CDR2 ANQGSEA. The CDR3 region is CSALDRANTEAFF. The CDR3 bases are TGCAGCGCCCTGGACAGAGCGAACACTGAAGCTTTCTTT.

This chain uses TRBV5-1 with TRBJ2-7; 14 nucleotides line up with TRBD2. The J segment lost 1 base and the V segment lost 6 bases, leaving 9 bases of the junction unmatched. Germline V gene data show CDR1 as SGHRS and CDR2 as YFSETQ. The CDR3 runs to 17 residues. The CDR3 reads CASKKTSGRAVSYEQYF. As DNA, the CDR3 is TGCGCCAGCAAGAAGACTAGCGGGAGGGCTGTATCCTACGAGCAGTACTTC.

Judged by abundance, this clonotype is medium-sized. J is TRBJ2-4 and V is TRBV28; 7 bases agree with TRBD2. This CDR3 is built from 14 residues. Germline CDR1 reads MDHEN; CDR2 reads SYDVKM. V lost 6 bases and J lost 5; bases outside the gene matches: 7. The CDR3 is CASSYGLGENIQYF. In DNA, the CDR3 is TGTGCCAGCAGCTATGGACTAGGAGAAAACATTCAGTACTTC.

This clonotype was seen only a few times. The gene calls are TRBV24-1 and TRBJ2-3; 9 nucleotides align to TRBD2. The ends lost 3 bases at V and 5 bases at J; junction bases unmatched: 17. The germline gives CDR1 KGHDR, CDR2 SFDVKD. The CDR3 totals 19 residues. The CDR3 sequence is CATSDQSATAGGPGDTQYF. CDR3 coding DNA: TGTGCCACCAGTGATCAATCCGCTACGGCGGGAGGGCCCGGAGATACGCAGTATTTT.

The CDR3 nucleotides read TGTGCCAGCAGTTGGTCCTCCTACAATGAGCAGTTCTTC. Protein sequence: CASSWSSYNEQFF. The rearrangement joins TRBV6-6 to TRBJ2-1, with no clear D. Per the germline V gene, CDR1 is MNHNY and CDR2 is SVGAGI (reference sequence). The V gene lost 4 bases and the J gene lost 0 bases, with 4 bases spanning the gap. The CDR3 runs 13 residues.

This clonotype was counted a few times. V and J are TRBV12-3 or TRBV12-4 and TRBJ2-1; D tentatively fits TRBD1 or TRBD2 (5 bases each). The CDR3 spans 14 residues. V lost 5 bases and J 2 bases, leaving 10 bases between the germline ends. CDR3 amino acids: CASSPGTAYNEQFF. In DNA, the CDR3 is TGTGCCAGCAGTCCCGGGACGGCCTACAATGAGCAGTTCTTC.

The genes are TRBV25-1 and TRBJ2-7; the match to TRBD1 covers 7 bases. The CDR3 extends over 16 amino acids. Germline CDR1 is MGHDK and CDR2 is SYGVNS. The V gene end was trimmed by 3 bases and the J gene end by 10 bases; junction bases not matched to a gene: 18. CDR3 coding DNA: TGTGCCAGCAGTGAGTTTCGTGAGGGGGCTCTAGAGGCCCAGTACTTC. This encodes CASSEFREGALEAQYF.

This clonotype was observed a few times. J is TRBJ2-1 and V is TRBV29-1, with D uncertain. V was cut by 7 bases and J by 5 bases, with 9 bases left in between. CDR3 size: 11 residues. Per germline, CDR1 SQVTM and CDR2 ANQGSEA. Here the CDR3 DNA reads TGCAGCGCGTCCCCTGACAATGAGCAGTTCTTC. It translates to CSASPDNEQFF.